A selection of T cell receptor beta chains follows, all from one sample in a study of blood T cell repertoires in COVID-19. Sequencing was performed with immunoSEQ multiplex PCR; in TCRdb, only in-frame clones are kept and a portion is missing. The profile shows over 200,000 clones, about 89% of them singletons. What was sequenced was PBMCs or T cells enriched from blood (not recorded which). Receptor source: a man in his forties who had recovered from COVID-19. CDR3s include the opening cysteine and the closing phenylalanine or tryptophan. D genes are given only for firm matches. Not all rows give a size; the values are once, few, many and, for expanded clones, a class.

CDR3 protein,CDR3 DNA,clone size,D gene,V gene,J gene,CDR3 length
CATSDPRTGGYEQYF,TGTGCCACCAGTGATCCACGGACAGGTGGCTACGAGCAGTACTTC,-,TRBD1,TRBV24-1,TRBJ2-7,15
CASSIGTGGNTIYF,TGTGCCAGCAGCATTGGGACAGGGGGAAACACCATATATTTT,-,TRBD1,TRBV7-2,TRBJ1-3,14
CSVDGSGNTIYF,TGCAGCGTTGACGGCTCTGGAAACACCATATATTTT,-,-,TRBV29-1,TRBJ1-3,12
CASSVVAGRELFF,TGTGCCAGCAGCGTAGTTGCAGGGAGGGAGCTGTTTTTT,-,-,TRBV9,TRBJ2-2,13
CASSLWGRRGGSLSGTEAFF,TGCGCCAGCAGCTTGTGGGGTCGGAGGGGTGGATCGCTCTCCGGGACTGAAGCTTTCTTT,-,-,TRBV5-1,TRBJ1-1,20
CASSLSLGLAGLYF,TGTGCCAGCAGTTTAAGTCTGGGTTTGGCAGGGTTGTACTTC,-,-,TRBV28,TRBJ2-7,14
CASSVADRGVDYGYTF,TGTGCCAGCAGCGTAGCCGACAGGGGGGTTGACTATGGCTACACCTTC,-,TRBD1,TRBV9,TRBJ1-2,16
CASSSQLAGGLDTQYF,TGTGCCAGCAGCTCACAACTAGCGGGAGGGTTAGATACGCAGTATTTT,-,TRBD2,TRBV7-2,TRBJ2-3,16
CASSPQGGRAYNEQFF,TGTGCCAGCAGCCCCCAGGGCGGGAGGGCCTACAATGAGCAGTTCTTC,-,TRBD2,TRBV7-3,TRBJ2-1,16
CASFFAGGNNEQFF,TGTGCCAGCTTCTTTGCAGGGGGAAACAATGAGCAGTTCTTC,-,TRBD1,TRBV6-5,TRBJ2-1,14
CASSFGMADTGELFF,TGTGCCAGCAGCTTCGGGATGGCCGACACCGGGGAGCTGTTTTTT,-,-,TRBV7-2,TRBJ2-2,15
CASSPEGGRSVLTEAFF,TGTGCCAGCAGCCCGGAGGGCGGCAGGTCTGTTCTCACTGAAGCTTTCTTT,-,-,TRBV5-6,TRBJ1-1,17
CATSRDWRGQGRGNTDTQYF,TGTGCCACCAGCAGAGATTGGAGAGGACAGGGAAGGGGGAACACAGATACGCAGTATTTT,-,TRBD1,TRBV15,TRBJ2-3,20
CASRGSSGNTIYF,TGTGCCAGCAGGGGGAGCTCTGGAAACACCATATATTTT,-,-,TRBV6-6,TRBJ1-3,13
CASSRLAANEQFF,TGTGCCAGCAGCCGACTAGCGGCCAATGAGCAGTTCTTC,-,TRBD2,TRBV7-8,TRBJ2-1,13
CASSQVITPGELFF,TGTGCCAGCAGCCAAGTTATCACTCCCGGGGAGCTGTTTTTT,-,-,TRBV3-1/TRBV3-2,TRBJ2-2,14
CASGFSSGGTHEQYF,TGTGCTAGTGGTTTCTCTAGCGGGGGTACCCACGAGCAGTACTTC,-,TRBD2,TRBV12-5,TRBJ2-7,15
CASSYSIQGPPDQPQHF,TGTGCCAGCAGTTACTCGATCCAGGGCCCCCCCGATCAGCCCCAGCATTTT,few,-,TRBV6-2/TRBV6-3,TRBJ1-5,17
CASSRGSRYEQYF,TGTGCCAGCAGCCGCGGGAGTAGGTACGAGCAGTACTTC,once,TRBD2,TRBV28,TRBJ2-7,13
CASSLGLAGDYTDTQYF,TGTGCCAGCAGTTTAGGACTAGCGGGGGACTACACAGATACGCAGTATTTT,-,TRBD2,TRBV27,TRBJ2-3,17
CASSLRLGTGSYEQYF,TGTGCCAGCAGCTTAAGGCTAGGGACAGGATCCTACGAGCAGTACTTC,once,TRBD1,TRBV7-2,TRBJ2-7,16
CASSAGTDQETQYF,TGTGCCAGCAGCGCCGGGACAGACCAAGAGACCCAGTACTTC,-,TRBD1,TRBV5-6,TRBJ2-5,14
CASSLQGNSYEQYF,TGTGCCAGCAGCTTACAGGGGAACTCCTACGAGCAGTACTTC,-,-,TRBV7-3,TRBJ2-7,14
CASSLGKETQYF,TGTGCCAGCAGTTTGGGCAAAGAGACCCAGTACTTC,-,-,TRBV6-5,TRBJ2-5,12
CASSQGSGTGFYTDTQYF,TGCGCCAGCAGCCAGGGGTCGGGGACAGGATTCTACACAGATACGCAGTATTTT,-,TRBD1,TRBV4-3,TRBJ2-3,18
CASSSGQGPQHF,TGTGCCAGCAGCTCCGGACAAGGGCCCCAGCATTTT,once,-,TRBV3-1/TRBV3-2,TRBJ1-5,12
CAWSPRRQTNYGYTF,TGTGCCTGGAGCCCGCGCCGACAGACGAACTATGGCTACACCTTC,-,-,TRBV30,TRBJ1-2,15
CASSFPGQKYGYTF,TGTGCCAGCAGCTTTCCGGGACAGAAGTATGGCTACACCTTC,-,TRBD1,TRBV5-6,TRBJ1-2,14
CASSRRRTGATEAFF,TGCGCCAGCAGCCGCCGGAGGACAGGGGCCACTGAAGCTTTCTTT,-,TRBD1,TRBV4-3,TRBJ1-1,15
CASSQEAAGDSYEQYF,TGTGCCAGCAGCCAAGAAGCAGCGGGTGATTCCTACGAGCAGTACTTC,-,-,TRBV14,TRBJ2-7,16
CASSPQQGFTDTQYF,TGTGCCAGCAGCCCCCAACAGGGATTCACAGATACGCAGTATTTT,-,-,TRBV11-2,TRBJ2-3,15
CASSLGADNEQFF,TGTGCCAGCAGCTTAGGGGCAGACAATGAGCAGTTCTTC,-,-,TRBV7-2,TRBJ2-1,13
CASSPGQEKLFF,TGTGCCAGCAGCCCTGGACAGGAGAAACTGTTTTTT,-,TRBD1,TRBV7-8,TRBJ1-4,12
CASSLEGTGGETQYF,TGTGCCAGCAGCTTAGAGGGAACAGGGGGGGAGACCCAGTACTTC,-,TRBD1,TRBV11-2,TRBJ2-5,15
CASSTGQRLEQFF,TGTGCCAGCAGTACGGGACAGCGTTTAGAGCAGTTCTTC,-,TRBD1,TRBV6-5,TRBJ2-1,13
CASSPLTSGGQETQYF,TGTGCCAGCTCACCACTCACTAGCGGGGGTCAGGAGACCCAGTACTTC,-,TRBD2,TRBV18,TRBJ2-5,16
CASSYLAGGYGYTF,TGTGCCAGCAGCTACCTCGCCGGGGGCTATGGCTACACCTTC,once,-,TRBV7-2,TRBJ1-2,14
CASSPTISGFGDYGYTF,TGTGCCAGCAGTCCAACAATATCAGGATTTGGTGACTATGGCTACACCTTC,-,-,TRBV27,TRBJ1-2,17
CASSLRQGSTEAFF,TGTGCCAGCAGTTTAAGGCAGGGGAGCACTGAAGCTTTCTTT,-,-,TRBV27,TRBJ1-1,14
CASSHRPRGMSSGNEQFF,TGCGCCAGCAGCCATCGACCGAGGGGGATGTCTAGCGGGAATGAGCAGTTCTTC,-,TRBD2,TRBV4-1,TRBJ2-1,18
CASSRDTSNTEAFF,TGCGCCAGCAGTCGGGACACCTCGAACACTGAAGCTTTCTTT,once,-,TRBV10-1,TRBJ1-1,14
CASSLAIDLIDTQYF,TGCGCCAGCAGCTTGGCAATTGATCTAATAGATACGCAGTATTTT,-,-,TRBV5-1,TRBJ2-3,15